This T cell receptor beta chain was captured by sequencing in a study of neurological immune-mediated disorders. Notes on the study in general: Clinical features showed no association with the multiple sclerosis repertoire cluster, and MRI features showed none either. Phylogenetic grouping put 18 of 34 multiple sclerosis patients' repertoires into one related-CDR3 cluster, a possible signature.

TCRdb called the 5' RACE reads again in MiXCR, with one record for every CDR3 protein. The top ten hold 5.5% to 6% of the sample, which has tens of thousands of distinct CDR3 sequences, approximately 3.5% seen once. This clonotype was seen at least ten times. Its antigen is currently unknown. The unsorted libraries were made from 2 million PBMCs kept at -80 C. The receptor was derived from a man between 35 and 55 years old with multiple sclerosis. Source material: PBMCs.

CDR3 nucleotide sequence: TGTGCCAGCAGCTCGGACTGGTCGAACACCGGGGAGCTGTTTTTT. Translating it yields CASSSDWSNTGELFF. This chain joins TRBV5-6 and TRBJ2-2, with a possible D match to TRBD2 (5 bases). From germline, CDR1 is SGHDT and CDR2 YYEEEE. V was shortened by 3 bases and J by 0 bases, with 9 bases between the two germline ends. The CDR3 length is 15 residues.